A single sample is the source of the 10 T cell receptor beta chains below, sequenced in a study of cytomegalovirus exposure and HLA in healthy donors. With 60 Vbeta and 13 Jbeta primers, the PCR was carried out. Sequencing was performed with immunoSEQ multiplex PCR; in TCRdb, only in-frame clones are kept and a portion is missing. Among about 240,000 clones listed, about 85% were seen once. Sequencing used PBMCs. The origin of the receptors is a girl aged 2-10 years in good health and CMV-seronegative.

The chain employs TRBV5-1 and TRBJ1-2; 12 nucleotides match TRBD1. CDR3 length: 16 residues. The junction had 11 bases not matched to a gene; V was cut back by 3 bases and J by 8 bases. Germline CDR1 SGHRS, CDR2 YFSETQ. Here the CDR3 reads CASSSTGTGGAVGYTF. The CDR3, as DNA: TGCGCCAGCAGCTCGACGGGGACAGGGGGCGCGGTAGGCTACACCTTC.

V and J are TRBV6-6 and TRBJ1-5; unclear D gene. The CDR3 totals 13 residues. Trimming stripped 4 bases from V and 5 bases from J, with 9 bases between. CDR1 MNHNY and CDR2 SVGAGI come from the germline V gene (reference sequence). As DNA, the CDR3 is TGTGCCAGCAGTTCCCAGGAATATCAGCCCCAGCATTTT. Its translation is CASSSQEYQPQHF.

The chain employs TRBV10-3 and TRBJ1-1; D gene unclear. The CDR3 spans 14 residues. The V and J ends lost 6 bases and 5 bases respectively, with 16 bases between them. Germline CDR1 is ENHRY and CDR2 is SYGVKD. DNA of the CDR3: TGTGCCATCAGGGAGACAAGTCAGCGGACTGAAGCTTTCTTT. This encodes CAIRETSQRTEAFF.

The chain combines TRBV5-4 with TRBJ2-3, with 14 bases matching TRBD2. Germline trimming cut 4 bases from V and 4 bases from J; bases unmatched to any gene: 14. Germline V gene data show CDR1 as SGHNT and CDR2 as YYREEE (reference sequence). The CDR3 is 19 residues long. CDR3 DNA sequence: TGTGCCAGCAGCCACAGAGGACTAGCGGGGGGCGGGCCCCCAGATACGCAGTATTTT. The encoded protein is CASSHRGLAGGGPPDTQYF.

The chain couples TRBV5-1 to TRBJ1-4; 7 nucleotides align to TRBD1. The CDR3 covers 15 residues. Germline V gives CDR1 SGHRS, CDR2 YFSETQ. Trimming took 2 bases from V and 4 from J; bases not matched to a gene: 5. CDR3 sequence: CASSLQGINNEKLFF. The CDR3 DNA reads as TGCGCCAGCAGCTTACAGGGGATTAATAATGAAAAACTGTTTTTT. Full variable domain (rest looked up from reference TRBV5-1 and TRBJ1-4): KAGVTQTPRYLIKTRGQQVTLSCSPISGHRSVSWYQQTPGQGLQFLFEYFSETQRNKGNFPGRFSGRQFSNSRSEMNVSTLELGDSALYLCASSLQGINNEKLFFGSGTQLSVL.

The genes are TRBV18 and TRBJ1-2; weak D call: TRBD1 (5 bases). The CDR3 is 13 amino acids. The germline CDR1 and CDR2 sequences are KGHSH and LQKENI. Trimming stripped 6 bases from V and 4 bases from J, with 12 bases between. CDR3 sequence (DNA): TGTGCCAGCTCCCCAGGGAGTCGCTATGGCTACACCTTC. This codes for CASSPGSRYGYTF.

The chain employs TRBV2 and TRBJ2-5; no firm D call. The germline V and J ends were trimmed by 0 bases and 5 bases, with 10 bases remaining between them. Germline loops: CDR1 SNHLY, CDR2 FYNNEI. The CDR3 has 14 amino acids. The CDR3 nucleotides read TGTGCCAGCAGTGAAGCGCTTCGGTACGAGACCCAGTACTTC. Translated, it gives CASSEALRYETQYF.

The J gene is TRBJ1-3, the V gene TRBV7-9, with 10 bases matching TRBD1. Germline V gives CDR1 SEHNR, CDR2 FQNEAQ (reference sequence). This CDR3 has 16 residues. With 5 bases clipped from V and 2 bases from J, the junction kept 6 bases outside the gene matches. CDR3 in DNA: TGTGCCAGCAGCACAGGACAGGGGGGCCCTGGAAACACCATATATTTT. Protein sequence: CASSTGQGGPGNTIYF.

The V call is TRBV2, the J call TRBJ1-3; a possible D gene is TRBD1 (5 bases). The CDR3 spans 12 residues. Germline CDR1 is SNHLY and CDR2 is FYNNEI. The V and J ends lost 6 bases and 4 bases respectively, with 7 bases between them. CDR3 DNA: TGTGCCAGCAGCCGACAGGGAAACACCATATATTTT. This encodes CASSRQGNTIYF.

In its sample, this clone was seen once. The gene calls are TRBV2 and TRBJ2-5; D is unclear. The CDR3 extends over 14 amino acids. Germline CDR1 is SNHLY and CDR2 is FYNNEI. Deletions cut 4 bases from V and 1 base from J, with 10 bases between. The CDR3 loop reads CASSAIAPQETQYF. The CDR3 DNA reads as TGTGCCAGCAGTGCGATAGCCCCCCAAGAGACCCAGTACTTC.